This T cell receptor (beta chain) was retrieved from a study of T-cell reconstitution after alpha-beta-depleted transplantation in children. Unique molecular identifiers were incorporated during preparation of the TCRbeta library. TCRdb ran MiXCR on the PCR reads and lists one entry per CDR3 protein. The repertoire consists of a few hundred thousand distinct CDR3 sequences, with about 9.4% occurring once and the leading ten covering approximately 2.3%. With regard to this clonotype: With a much larger clone just one base away, this may be a read error.

CDR1 LGHDT and CDR2 YNNKEL come from the germline V gene (reference sequence). The CDR3 spans 15 residues. The TCR was taken from a human donor who donated a stem cell graft to a child with acute lymphoblastic leukemia. J is TRBJ2-3 and V is TRBV3-1; TRBD2 aligns across 8 bases. Source: PBMCs from the stem cell graft donor, taken from the stem cell graft. CDR3 protein: CACSQLSGNTDTQYF. The DNA for the CDR3 is TGTGCCTGCAGCCAACTTAGCGGGAACACAGATACGCAGTATTTT.